Reported below is one TCR beta chain. This clonotype was seen more than once but under ten times. The antigen it recognizes is unknown. Base qualities were left out, and no much larger clone turns up one base away. The data derive from a study of blood T cells in healthy people across ages (dated by TCRdb to between 2014 and 2016). Regarding the study in general: In model experiments, template switching captured about one uniquely barcoded TCR beta cDNA molecule for every two T cells. To track age-related changes in TCR beta repertoire diversity, the study relied on deep sequencing normalized with unique cDNA molecular identifiers. The donors were split into four age groups: young (average around 15 years), middle-aged (around 37), aged (approximately 59) and long-lived (over 75). To avoid experimental bias, donors of different ages were distributed randomly across sequencing lanes. For two donors (one aged 18 to 29 and one aged 80 or older), the study analyzed two additional independent replicas of 1 million unique cDNA reads from the same blood draw.

V has 6 bases trimmed and J has 0 bases trimmed; junction bases matching no gene number 21. Taken from the germline V gene (reference sequence), the CDR1 and CDR2 loops are MNHEY and SMNVEV. Including the terminal cysteine and phenylalanine, the CDR3 comprises 22 residues. Solely the CDR3 DNA is kept, with 66 bases framed from the first base. Library prep was done by 5' RACE. Sequenced on an Illumina HiSeq 2500. A second PCR of about 7 to 12 cycles was performed with a sample-barcoded 5' primer and a J-beta primer mix. A unique molecular identifier was introduced onto each TCR beta cDNA molecule by a template-switch 5' adaptor carrying 12 random nucleotides. Each sample yielded at least 3 million CDR3-containing paired-end reads. The Mint cDNA synthesis kit, primed by a TRBC-specific oligonucleotide, was used to synthesize first-strand cDNA from all RNA. Following uracil-DNA glycosylase treatment, a first 18-cycle PCR with universal primers M1SS and BC2_uni_R was performed on all cDNA. In the source study's methods: For normalization, 1 million high-quality reads, each with a distinct molecular identifier, were randomly selected from each sample. Reads sharing molecular identifiers were discarded rather than binned into consensus sequences. CDR3 identification, clonotype clustering and error correction used MiTCR with a Q25 quality threshold and the strictest error-elimination algorithm. Lower-bound total TCR beta diversity was estimated with a nonparametric unseen species model using Euler transformation. The public sequencing data were trimmed at Q25 with fastp and processed into clonotypes with MiXCR by TCRdb, which kept only in-frame beta chains. Each CDR3 protein appears once, grouped with its most common genes and DNA. For this entry, the V and J calls and clone size follow TCRdb and not the study's own pipeline. The sample has hundreds of thousands of distinct CDR3 sequences on record, around 49% of them singletons. 30% to 40% of the sample lies in the top ten.

Systemically healthy Caucasian individuals from Russia, over 30 in total and aged about 6 to 95 years, were included as donors. Roughly 9.5 milliliters of peripheral blood were drawn from each donor into EDTA-treated Vacutainer tubes. Ficoll-Paque density-gradient centrifugation was used to isolate PBMCs, with at least 6.5 million per sample. Trizol reagent was used to extract total RNA from the PBMCs, yielding at least 5 micrograms per sample. For every donor, an aliquot of PBMCs went through flow cytometry to measure the percentages of naive CD45RAhigh/CD27high T cells. The paper as a whole reports these results and caveats: Observed TCR beta diversity correlated strongly with the percentage of naive T cells measured by flow cytometry. Estimates of total diversity from one million sequenced T cells were regarded as lower bounds and underestimates. Because profiling used bulk unsorted PBMCs, naive and antigen-experienced compartments could not be compared conclusively. Because donor CMV infection status was unknown, age-related changes in expanded clonotypes were potentially confounded. As age increased, observed TCR beta diversity per million T cells dropped in a roughly linear way, and a significant reduction was already evident by age roughly 40. The long-lived group showed more naive CD4+ T cells, fewer expanded clones and increased TCR diversity than the aged group, suggesting age selection.

Sequenced: blood. Recombination linked TRBV27 to TRBJ2-4; 12 bases in the junction line up with TRBD1. The sequence derives from a woman between 55 and 75 years old in good health. The nucleotide sequence reads as follows: TGTGCCAGCAGCCCTACTGAACCGGGACAGGGGGCTATCGGACTAGCCAAAAACATTCAGTACTTC. Its product reads: CASSPTEPGQGAIGLAKNIQYF.